One T cell receptor beta chain is described in this entry. The V gene end was trimmed by 5 bases and the J gene end by 0 bases; junction bases not matched to a gene: 6. CDR1 is KGHSH, CDR2 LQKENI, per germline. The CDR3 covers 15 residues. This sample was included in a study of cytomegalovirus exposure and HLA in healthy donors. Some clones are missing from TCRdb's copy, which holds only in-frame ones; the method was immunoSEQ multiplex PCR. The data show about 58,000 clones, more than 90% seen once. The J gene is TRBJ1-1, the V gene TRBV18, with TRBD1 matching over 7 bases. The receptor was isolated from a man aged 18 to 35 in good health and CMV-seronegative. Material for sequencing was PBMCs. The CDR3 region is CASSASTGMNTEAFF. The DNA for the CDR3 is TGTGCCAGCTCAGCCTCGACAGGGATGAACACTGAAGCTTTCTTT.